A single sample is the source of the 8 T cell receptor beta chains below, sequenced in a study of blood T cells in healthy people across ages. A second PCR of roughly 7 to 11 cycles used a sample-barcoded 5' primer and a J-beta primer mix. TCRdb independently ran MiXCR on the 5' RACE reads; one entry per CDR3 protein. This table has roughly 790,000 distinct CDR3 sequences, around 40% appearing once. Sequencing was performed on blood. These receptors came from a woman between 55 and 75 years old in good health.

This clonotype occurred a few times. This chain connects TRBV12-3 or TRBV12-4 to TRBJ1-1; 7 bases are a match to TRBD1. The CDR3 runs 15 residues. V dropped 7 bases and J dropped 4; count of bases not matched to a gene: 12. CDR3 residues: CASTPSGGVGTEAFF. The DNA for the CDR3 is TGTGCCAGCACCCCGTCAGGGGGGGTTGGCACTGAAGCTTTCTTT.

This sequence joins TRBV11-1 and TRBJ2-1; 7 bases are shared with TRBD2. The germline V gene has CDR1 SGHAT and CDR2 FQDESV (reference sequence). The CDR3 runs 14 residues. V was pared by 1 base and J by 8 bases, with 5 bases of the junction left unmatched. The CDR3 reads CASSLELASDEQFF. CDR3 nucleotide sequence: TGTGCCAGCAGCTTAGAACTAGCGTCAGATGAGCAGTTCTTC.

This rearrangement joins TRBV5-1 to TRBJ1-1; D possibly corresponds to TRBD1 (5 bases). The ends were cut back, 3 bases at V and 1 base at J, with 13 bases in the middle. Per germline, CDR1 SGHRS and CDR2 YFSETQ. This CDR3 is built from 15 residues. The CDR3 nucleotides are TGCGCCAGCAGCTACTCGGGACTCCGGAACACTGAAGCTTTCTTT. Protein product: CASSYSGLRNTEAFF.

V and J are TRBV7-2 and TRBJ2-7; the match to TRBD2 covers 7 bases. Per the germline V gene, CDR1 is SGHTA and CDR2 is FQGNSA. The V and J ends lost 5 bases and 7 bases, in that order; junction bases with no gene match: 11. This CDR3 region has 14 residues. Here the CDR3 DNA reads TGTGCCAGCAGCCCTGCGGGGACTATCGGTGAGCAGTACTTC. This codes for CASSPAGTIGEQYF.

The chain recombines TRBV5-5 with TRBJ1-1; weak D call: TRBD1 (6 bases). This CDR3 has 16 residues. CDR1 and CDR2 from the germline V gene are SGHKS and YYEKEE (reference sequence). Trimming left V 4 bases short and J 5 bases short, with 21 bases between. CDR3 coding DNA: TGTGCCAGCAGCCCCGAACCCTCCCAGGGGAGTACTGAAGCTTTCTTT. Protein sequence: CASSPEPSQGSTEAFF.

The rearrangement links TRBV7-9 to TRBJ1-2; D unclear. Germline V lookup: CDR1 SEHNR, CDR2 FQNEAQ (reference sequence). V lost 5 bases and J 6 bases, leaving 16 bases between the germline ends. The CDR3 is made up of 14 amino acids. CDR3 residues: CASSVPGKDDGYTF. The CDR3 DNA reads as TGTGCCAGCAGCGTTCCAGGCAAAGACGATGGCTACACCTTC.

The chain carries TRBV29-1 and TRBJ1-1, with D hard to call. The germline V and J ends were trimmed by 0 bases and 1 base, with 3 bases remaining between them. The germline V gene encodes CDR1 SQVTM and CDR2 ANQGSEA. CDR3 length: 12 residues. Here the CDR3 reads CSVEDGNTEAFF. In DNA, the CDR3 is TGCAGCGTTGAAGACGGGAACACTGAAGCTTTCTTT.

As to this clonotype: This may be a read error, as it is one base from a much larger clone. The chain is built from TRBV7-2 and TRBJ2-3, with D perhaps matching TRBD1 (6 bases). Germline V lookup: CDR1 SGHTA, CDR2 FQGNSA. This CDR3 is built from 14 residues. The CDR3 DNA reads TGTGCCAGCAGCTTGAACCAAGGGGGAGATACGCGGTATTTT. Protein sequence: CASSLNQGGDTRYF.